A single sample is the source of the 13 T cell receptor beta chains below, sequenced in a study of identical twins (TCRdb year 2016). Library generation was performed with 5' RACE. Reads for this sample came from an Illumina HiSeq 2000. TCRdb redid the processing of the public reads, applying fastp at Q25 and MiXCR, and retained in-frame beta chains. Each CDR3 protein gets just one entry, which takes the most common genes and DNA from the rows behind it. For this sample there are under 400,000 distinct CDR3 sequences; about 9% appear just once. Over 7% of the sample belongs to the ten largest clones. Sequencing used naive T cells sorted from blood. This sample's cell subset or site label indicates: cells isolated with a human naive T-cell isolation kit. All receptors derive from a woman in her forties or fifties in good health.

The genes are TRBV5-1 and TRBJ2-7, with D possibly TRBD1 on 5 matching bases. The CDR3 spans 15 residues. V shed 4 bases and J shed 0 bases, with 14 bases lying between them. The germline gives CDR1 SGHRS, CDR2 YFSETQ. The CDR3 DNA follows: TGCGCCAGCAGCCCAGGGATGACAGCCTCCTACGAGCAGTACGTC. It is translated as CASSPGMTASYEQYV.

The table lists this clonotype with many counts. The gene calls are TRBV5-1 and TRBJ1-1; 10 nucleotides agree with TRBD1. V trimming: 4 bases; J trimming: 0 bases; junction bases outside the gene matches: 6. Germline CDR1 SGHRS, CDR2 YFSETQ. This CDR3 has 16 amino acids. This chain's CDR3 is CASSPGTGVMNTEAFF. In DNA, the CDR3 is TGCGCCAGCAGCCCGGGGACAGGGGTCATGAACACTGAAGCTTTCTTT.

The genes are TRBV9 and TRBJ2-4; weak D call: TRBD2 (5 bases). Germline V gene lookup returns CDR1 SGDLS and CDR2 YYNGEE. V was pared by 4 bases and J by 0 bases, with 14 bases between. CDR3 length equals 16 residues. In DNA, the CDR3 is TGTGCCAGCAGCCCCCATCGGGAATTAGCCAAAAACATTCAGTACTTC. This encodes CASSPHRELAKNIQYF. The full variable domain, completed using reference TRBV9 and TRBJ2-4, is DSGVTQTPKHLITATGQRVTLRCSPRSGDLSVYWYQQSLDQGLQFLIQYYNGEERAKGNILERFSAQQFPDLHSELNLSSLELGDSALYFCASSPHRELAKNIQYFGAGTRLSVL.

This clonotype was recorded many times. This rearrangement joins TRBV20-1 to TRBJ2-1; D is unclear. In germline, CDR1 is DFQATT, CDR2 SNEGSKA (reference sequence). The CDR3 has 13 amino acids. The V end lost 5 bases, the J end lost 6 bases, and 14 bases lay between the germline ends. The CDR3 protein is CSALRLQVNEQFF. DNA of the CDR3: TGCAGTGCTCTCCGCCTACAAGTCAATGAGCAGTTCTTC.

This clonotype showed up just a few times. The gene calls are TRBV4-1 and TRBJ2-7; D is ambiguous. Germline V lookup: CDR1 MGHRA, CDR2 YSYEKL. Trimming pared 2 bases from V and 2 bases from J, leaving 7 bases between. The CDR3 is made up of 13 amino acids. As DNA, the CDR3 is TGCGCCAGCAGCCAACACACCACCTACGAGCAGTACTTC. It codes for CASSQHTTYEQYF.

There are a few counts of this clonotype. The CDR3 sequence is CASSWETYNEQFF. The CDR3 coding sequence is TGTGCCAGCAGCTGGGAGACCTACAATGAGCAGTTCTTC. This sequence joins TRBV7-9 and TRBJ2-1, with a possible D match to TRBD2 (5 bases). Trimming took 4 bases from V and 2 from J, leaving 6 bases between them. Germline assignment: CDR1 SEHNR and CDR2 FQNEAQ (reference sequence). The CDR3 runs 13 residues.

This clonotype showed up many times. J is TRBJ2-4 and V is TRBV4-2, with 12 positions matching TRBD2. The CDR3 spans 18 residues. Trimming removed 2 bases from V and 9 bases from J; junction bases left unmatched: 14. Germline loops: CDR1 LGHNA, CDR2 YNFKEQ. In nucleotides, the CDR3 is TGTGCCAGCAGCCAACCCATGACTAGCGGGAGACAGGCCAGCATTCAGTACTTC. Amino acid sequence: CASSQPMTSGRQASIQYF.

This clonotype was detected a few times. The V call is TRBV7-9, the J call TRBJ2-7, with D tentatively TRBD1 (5 bases). The CDR3 covers 13 residues. Germline V gene sequence: CDR1 SEHNR, CDR2 FQNEAQ (reference sequence). V lost 2 bases to trimming and J lost 6 bases, with 11 bases between them. DNA of the CDR3: TGTGCCAGCAGCTTATCCAGGGCAGGCGAGCAGTACTTC. Translation: CASSLSRAGEQYF.

The chain has TRBV6-6 and TRBJ2-7; TRBD2 is a possible D gene (6 bases). V was clipped by 4 bases and J by 2 bases, with 21 bases between them. The CDR3 is 17 amino acids. The germline gives CDR1 MNHNY, CDR2 SVGAGI (reference sequence). The CDR3 DNA follows: TGTGCCAGCAGTTTAACGGGACTCCACAACTCGGCCTACGAGCAGTACTTC. Its translation: CASSLTGLHNSAYEQYF.

The chain links TRBV29-1 to TRBJ2-1; 11 bases map to TRBD2. The junction had 4 bases not matched to a gene; V was cut back by 5 bases and J by 4 bases. The germline V gene has CDR1 SQVTM and CDR2 ANQGSEA. The length of the CDR3 is 14 residues. CDR3 sequence (DNA): TGCAGCGTTCGACTAGCGGGGATATACAATGAGCAGTTCTTC. This codes for CSVRLAGIYNEQFF.

This clonotype has a count of ten or more. The V gene is TRBV12-3 or TRBV12-4, the J gene TRBJ2-1, with TRBD2 matching over 15 bases. J lost 4 bases, V lost 3 bases, and 7 bases had no gene match. This CDR3 comprises 18 residues. CDR3 amino acids: CASSFTGLAGGRYNEQFF. The CDR3 nucleotides are TGTGCCAGCAGTTTTACGGGACTAGCGGGAGGAAGGTACAATGAGCAGTTCTTC.

This clonotype appeared a few times. The chain is built from TRBV27 and TRBJ2-3, with D maybe TRBD2 (6 bases). Germline V CDR1 and CDR2: MNHEY, SMNVEV (reference sequence). Trimming removed 4 bases from V and 6 bases from J, with 14 bases in between. The CDR3 runs 14 residues. In DNA form, the CDR3 reads TGTGCCAGCAGTTATAGAGCTGGAGGGGATACGCAGTATTTT. Its protein is CASSYRAGGDTQYF.

This clonotype was counted between two and nine times. This sequence joins TRBV24-1 and TRBJ2-3; tentative D call: TRBD1 (5 bases). V lost 8 bases, J lost 3 bases, and 17 bases lay in between. Germline V gene sequence: CDR1 KGHDR, CDR2 SFDVKD. The CDR3 has 15 residues. The CDR3 DNA reads TGTGCCACCACCGAAGGGTCAGGGAAGACAGATACGCAGTATTTT. This translates into CATTEGSGKTDTQYF.